Sequencing of this T cell receptor beta chain was carried out in a study of blood T cell repertoires in COVID-19. For the study at large: The samples span acute and convalescent COVID-19 from the United States, Italy and Spain. PBMCs, B-cell-depleted T cells, or T cells provided the cDNA or gDNA that made up the material.

This clone was counted between two and nine times. The CDR3 is made up of 14 amino acids. The V end was cut by 4 bases, the J end by 6 bases, with 15 bases between. CDR1 LNHDA and CDR2 SQIVND come from the germline V gene (reference sequence). Original data processing: Amplification with reference gene primers provided the estimates of nucleated cell counts. Data came from immunoSEQ multiplex PCR; TCRdb stores just in-frame clones and leaves some out. V and J calls and clone size are given by that table; D and trimming were obtained from the DNA. In the table there are about 400,000 clones, about 88% of which are singletons. It was during active infection that Seattle patients were enrolled and then longitudinally followed.

The TCR comes from an older woman with COVID-19, enrolled during active disease. V gene TRBV19 combines with J gene TRBJ1-2, with a possible D match to TRBD1 (6 bases). Sequencing used peripheral blood. The CDR3 reads CASSTSGTFDGYTF. The CDR3 DNA reads TGTGCCAGTAGTACCTCCGGGACATTCGATGGCTACACCTTC.